One T cell receptor (beta chain) is described in this entry. Its target is unknown. V lost 6 bases and J 7 bases, leaving 13 bases between the germline ends. The CDR3 is made up of 11 amino acids. In germline, CDR1 is SQVTM, CDR2 ANQGSEA. The record originates from a study of cytomegalovirus exposure and HLA in healthy donors. Both 60 Vbeta primers and 13 Jbeta primers went into the PCR. Measured with immunoSEQ multiplex PCR; TCRdb has only the in-frame clones, and not every one. Seen in this sample are about 67,000 clones; the ten most common clones hold approximately 15%. Study findings and constraints: Most subjects had HLA-A and HLA-B alleles reportedly predicted accurately by TCR beta sequences. Overall, about 160 TCR beta chains were annotated as cytomegalovirus-associated. As a later analysis showed, several of the most significant clusters appeared to be linked to common viral pathogens. With DRB1 most and HLA-C fewest, TCR association rates differed between HLA loci in a later analysis.

The chain uses TRBV29-1 and TRBJ2-7; a weak D match, TRBD1 (5 bases). The material sequenced was PBMCs. The clonotype was recovered from a boy between 10 and 17 years old in good health and CMV-seronegative. CDR3 coding DNA: TGCAGCGTATGGGGCGCTGAGGAGCAGTACTTC. Translation gives CSVWGAEEQYF.